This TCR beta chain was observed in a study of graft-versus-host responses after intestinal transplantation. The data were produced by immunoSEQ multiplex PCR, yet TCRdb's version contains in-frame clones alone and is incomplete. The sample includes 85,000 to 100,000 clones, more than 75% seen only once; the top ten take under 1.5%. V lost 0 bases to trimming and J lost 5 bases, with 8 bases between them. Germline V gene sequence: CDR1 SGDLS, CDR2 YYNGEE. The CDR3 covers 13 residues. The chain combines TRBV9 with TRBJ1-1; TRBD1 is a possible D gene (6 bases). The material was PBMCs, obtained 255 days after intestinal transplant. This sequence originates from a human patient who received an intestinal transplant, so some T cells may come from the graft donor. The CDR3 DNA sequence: TGTGCCAGCAGCGTAGTGAGGGGGACTGAAGCTTTCTTT. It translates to CASSVVRGTEAFF.